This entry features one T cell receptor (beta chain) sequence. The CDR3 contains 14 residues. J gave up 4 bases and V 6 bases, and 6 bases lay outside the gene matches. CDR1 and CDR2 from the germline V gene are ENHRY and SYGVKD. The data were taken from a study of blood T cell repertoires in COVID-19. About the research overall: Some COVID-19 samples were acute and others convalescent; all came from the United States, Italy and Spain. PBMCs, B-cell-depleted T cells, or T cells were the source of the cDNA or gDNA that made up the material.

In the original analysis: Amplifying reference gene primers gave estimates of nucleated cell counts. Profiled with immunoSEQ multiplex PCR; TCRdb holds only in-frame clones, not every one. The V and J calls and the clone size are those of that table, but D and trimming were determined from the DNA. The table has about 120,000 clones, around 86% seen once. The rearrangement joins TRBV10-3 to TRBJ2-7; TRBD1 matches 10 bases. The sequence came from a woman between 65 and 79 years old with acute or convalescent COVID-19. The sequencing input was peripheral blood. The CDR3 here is CAIRPGQGRYEQYF. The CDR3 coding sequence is TGTGCCATCAGACCGGGACAGGGGCGATACGAGCAGTACTTC.